This T cell receptor (beta chain) was identified during a study of T cell clonotyping in hematopoietic cell transplantation. Study results and caveats: Few recipient clonotypes overlapped donors; over 95% were de novo at given depth.

As to this clone: Antigen unknown.

The table came from immunoSEQ multiplex PCR; TCRdb's copy has only in-frame clones and leaves some out. The sample lists roughly 17,000 clones; about 93% were seen once. Trimming left V 5 bases short and J 3 bases short, with 5 bases between. Germline values: CDR1 MDHEN, CDR2 SYDVKM. CDR3 length equals 11 residues. The J gene is TRBJ2-7, the V gene TRBV28; D is ambiguous. The receptor's source is a man aged 35 to 55 in good health. Some clones in this sample may be carry-over from other donors' samples. The sequenced sample was peripheral blood mononuclear cells. The CDR3 bases are TGTGCCAGCAGTCCCTACTACGAGCAGTACTTC. It specifies CASSPYYEQYF. Full variable domain (rest looked up from reference TRBV28 and TRBJ2-7): DVKVTQSSRYLVKRTGEKVFLECVQDMDHENMFWYRQDPGLGLRLIYFSYDVKMKEKGDIPEGYSVSREKKERFSLILESASTNQTSMYLCASSPYYEQYFGPGTRLTVT.